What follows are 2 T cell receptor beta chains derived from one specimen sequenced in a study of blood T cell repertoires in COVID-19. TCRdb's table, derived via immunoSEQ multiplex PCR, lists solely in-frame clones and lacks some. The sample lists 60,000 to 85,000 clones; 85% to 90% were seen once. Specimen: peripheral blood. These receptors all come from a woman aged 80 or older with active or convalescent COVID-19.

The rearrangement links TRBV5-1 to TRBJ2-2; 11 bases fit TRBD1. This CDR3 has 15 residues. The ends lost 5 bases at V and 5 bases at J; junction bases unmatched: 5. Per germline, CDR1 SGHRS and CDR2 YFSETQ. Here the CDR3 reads CASSWDRGSTGELFF. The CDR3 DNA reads TGCGCCAGCAGTTGGGACAGGGGGAGTACCGGGGAGCTGTTTTTT.

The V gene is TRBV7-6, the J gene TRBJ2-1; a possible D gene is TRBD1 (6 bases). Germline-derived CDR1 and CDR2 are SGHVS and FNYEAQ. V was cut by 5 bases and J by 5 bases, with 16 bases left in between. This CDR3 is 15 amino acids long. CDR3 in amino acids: CASSIPGQSNNEQFF. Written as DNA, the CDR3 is TGTGCCAGCAGCATACCGGGACAAAGCAACAATGAGCAGTTCTTC.